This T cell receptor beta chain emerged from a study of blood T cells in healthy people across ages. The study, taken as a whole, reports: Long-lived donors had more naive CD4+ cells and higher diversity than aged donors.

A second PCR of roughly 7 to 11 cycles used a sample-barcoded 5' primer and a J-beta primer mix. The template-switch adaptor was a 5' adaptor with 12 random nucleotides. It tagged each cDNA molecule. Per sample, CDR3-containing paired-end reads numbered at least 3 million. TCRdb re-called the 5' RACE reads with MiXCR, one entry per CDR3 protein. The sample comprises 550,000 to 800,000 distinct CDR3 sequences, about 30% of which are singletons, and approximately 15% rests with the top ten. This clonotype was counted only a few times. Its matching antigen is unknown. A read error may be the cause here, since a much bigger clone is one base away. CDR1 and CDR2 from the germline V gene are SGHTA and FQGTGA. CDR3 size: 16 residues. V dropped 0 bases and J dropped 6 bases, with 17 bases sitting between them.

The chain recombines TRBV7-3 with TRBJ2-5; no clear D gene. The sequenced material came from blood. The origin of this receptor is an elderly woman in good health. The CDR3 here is CASSLTETSLLKTQYF. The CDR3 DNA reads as TGTGCCAGCAGCTTAACTGAGACATCCCTCCTCAAGACCCAGTACTTC.